This entry describes one T cell receptor (beta chain). Its target antigen remains unknown. No base quality information exists; no much larger clone differs at one position. The CDR3 regions of human TCRbeta chains were analyzed by immunosequencing. The authors processed their data as follows. Repertoire TCRs were checked for matches against a reference library of SARS-CoV-2-specific TCRs that had been generated using the MIRA antigen-specificity platform. Breadth meant the fraction of unique TCRs that were SARS-CoV-2-associated, whereas depth meant the fraction of total T cells that were SARS-CoV-2-associated. Each spike-specific TCR was assigned to its reactive spike region and to a CD4 or CD8 class using the MIRA data. Log10-transformed breadth and depth values were compared by one-way ANOVA with Sidak's multiple comparisons tests. TCRdb re-hosts the immuneACCESS table, in-frame sequences only. Its copies lack some clones; in the studies checked, an unresolved V gene accounts for under half of them, and the cause for the rest is not known. That table is the source of V, J and clone size, and D and trimming were worked out from the DNA. For this sample there are 90,000 to 150,000 clones; roughly 90% appear just once. Together, the top ten hold about 4.8% of the sample.

This entry is derived from a study of T cell responses to AZD1222 COVID-19 vaccine (dated by TCRdb to the early 2020s). General notes on the study: AZD1222 recipients whose second dose came at about 4 weeks and those whose second dose came at about 12 weeks were combined into one group, since spike-specific TCR depth and breadth did not differ between the two schedules. A total of 233 trial participants underwent TCR sequencing, of whom 207 had received two doses of AZD1222 and approximately 25 had received two doses of the MenACWY control vaccine. Trial participants were enrolled by age into subgroups of 18-55, 56-69 and 70-plus years, and roughly 150, 30 and 60 TCR-sequenced participants, respectively, were included in these subgroups.

Study-wide conclusions, independent of this receptor: Conclusions about previously exposed vaccinees are limited because only a handful of AZD1222 recipients were SARS-CoV-2 seropositive at baseline. A significant rise in spike-specific TCR breadth and depth was observed after two AZD1222 doses relative to day 0 and relative to MenACWY recipients. Because no samples from the day 14 peak response were available, repertoires could be characterized only after the peak T cell response. The 56-69-year group was small, and its depth increase did not reach significance, likely because of low power. Participants were mostly white British and included more females than males, and it was suggested by the authors that clonal diversity may have been underestimated. Nearly half of unique spike-specific TCRs reportedly recognized epitopes outside regions mutated in the B.1.351 and B.1.1.7 variants. The whole spike protein was spanned by vaccine-associated CD4 TCRs, and dominant responses were seen in regions 160-218 and 743-854.

The CDR3 goes from the cysteine to the phenylalanine over 14 residues. Only the CDR3 part of the read is kept: 42 bases, read in frame from the first base. The junction shows trimming of 4 bases on V and 1 base on J, plus 12 bases between the germline ends. CDR1 and CDR2 (SGHRS, YFSETQ) derive from the germline V gene. The time point label corresponds to: baseline before first vaccination. Samples from vaccinated people were obtained from the UK trials COV001 and COV002, which included a single-blind randomized controlled phase 2/3 trial of AZD1222 (ChAdOx1 nCoV-19) in healthy adults. Trial participant PBMC samples were collected at day 0 and day 28 after the second dose for TCRbeta chain sequencing.

This sample comprised peripheral blood, obtained on day 0 of AZD1222 vaccination. The TCR sequence derives from an adult in good health. The chain joins TRBV5-1 to TRBJ2-7, with the D gene uncertain. The CDR3 is CASSLAPGSYEQYF. Here is the DNA: TGCGCCAGCAGCCTGGCTCCCGGGTCCTACGAGCAGTACTTC.